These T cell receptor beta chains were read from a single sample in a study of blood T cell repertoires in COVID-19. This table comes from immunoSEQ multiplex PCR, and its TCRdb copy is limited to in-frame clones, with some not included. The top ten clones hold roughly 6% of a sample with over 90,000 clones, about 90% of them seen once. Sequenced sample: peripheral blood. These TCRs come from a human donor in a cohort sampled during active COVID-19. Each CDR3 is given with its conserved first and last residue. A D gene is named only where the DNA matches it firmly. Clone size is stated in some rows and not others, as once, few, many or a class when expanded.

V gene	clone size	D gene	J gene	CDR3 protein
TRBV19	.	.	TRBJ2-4	CASKANIKNIQYF
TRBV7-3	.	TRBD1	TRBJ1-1	CASSPGQDTEAFF
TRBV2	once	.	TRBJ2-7	CASSGGSGGYRDEQYF
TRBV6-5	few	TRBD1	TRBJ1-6	CASSYQPGTGSSPLHF
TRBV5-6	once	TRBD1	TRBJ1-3	CASSLRDRPFAIYF
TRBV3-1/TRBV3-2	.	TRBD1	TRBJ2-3	CASSWDRDLTDTQYF
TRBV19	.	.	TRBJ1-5	CASSIGLTGPNQPQHF
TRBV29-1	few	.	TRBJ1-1	CSVGTPDLLAEAFF
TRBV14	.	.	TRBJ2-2	CASSQRRGAGYTGELFF
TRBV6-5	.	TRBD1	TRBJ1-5	CASSYSNRGFQPQHF
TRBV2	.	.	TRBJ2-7	CASRKEGDEQYF
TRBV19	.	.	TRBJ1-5	CASSTVDRSQPQHF
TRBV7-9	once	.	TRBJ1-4	CASSLVKSNEKLFF
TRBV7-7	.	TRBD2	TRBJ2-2	CASSARLAGDPGELFF